The rows below give T cell receptor beta chains drawn from one sample of a study of CD8 T cells in Susac syndrome. Via MiXCR, TCRdb re-called the immunoSEQ multiplex PCR reads, giving one row per CDR3 protein. The data contain under 55,000 distinct CDR3 sequences, 93% of them seen just once; the ten biggest clones take up roughly 0.5%. Sequencing was done on a sample of CD8+ T cells from PBMCs. Receptor source: a human donor with multiple sclerosis. The CDR3 runs from the conserved cysteine through the conserved F or W. The D gene is left open where the match is weak. Not every row has a clone size; where given, it reads once, few, many or a size class.

j_gene: TRBJ1-6; abundance: NA; v_gene: TRBV7-9; d_gene: NA; CDR3nt: TGTGCCAGCAGCTTAGACGTAGGGGTGGATTCACCCCTCCACTTT; CDR3aa: CASSLDVGVDSPLHF
j_gene: TRBJ2-5; abundance: NA; v_gene: TRBV20-1; d_gene: TRBD2; CDR3nt: TGCAGTGCTTCGACTAGCGGGGGGCGGGCAATGAGGACCCAGTACTTC; CDR3aa: CSASTSGGRAMRTQYF
j_gene: TRBJ2-5; abundance: NA; v_gene: TRBV7-9; d_gene: TRBD2; CDR3nt: TGTGCCAGCAGCTCACCGGGACTAGCAGGAGAGACCCAGTACTTC; CDR3aa: CASSSPGLAGETQYF
j_gene: TRBJ1-6; abundance: once; v_gene: TRBV6-4; d_gene: TRBD1; CDR3nt: TGTGCCAGCAGTGAGACAGGGACGAATTCACCCCTCCACTTT; CDR3aa: CASSETGTNSPLHF
j_gene: TRBJ2-5; abundance: once; v_gene: TRBV30; d_gene: NA; CDR3nt: TGTGCCTGGAGCCCGGGACAATCAGGGGAGACCCAGTACTTC; CDR3aa: CAWSPGQSGETQYF
j_gene: TRBJ2-3; abundance: NA; v_gene: TRBV28; d_gene: NA; CDR3nt: TGTGCCAGCAGTTTCTCCTCCCGGGACTGGACAGATACGCAGTATTTT; CDR3aa: CASSFSSRDWTDTQYF
j_gene: TRBJ1-3; abundance: NA; v_gene: TRBV3-1; d_gene: NA; CDR3nt: TGTGCCAGCAGCCAAGATGGTGGGGAAGGAAACACCATATATTTT; CDR3aa: CASSQDGGEGNTIYF
j_gene: TRBJ1-1; abundance: NA; v_gene: TRBV29-1; d_gene: NA; CDR3nt: TGCAGCGTTGAAAAACAGGGAGAAGCTTTCTTT; CDR3aa: CSVEKQGEAFF
j_gene: TRBJ2-5; abundance: NA; v_gene: TRBV7-8; d_gene: TRBD2; CDR3nt: TGTGCCAGCAGCCCCGGACTAGCGGGGGGGCCAGGGGAGACCCAGTACTTC; CDR3aa: CASSPGLAGGPGETQYF
j_gene: TRBJ2-1; abundance: NA; v_gene: TRBV6-5; d_gene: NA; CDR3nt: TGTGCCAGCAGTTTGGGACGCTTCAGCTCCTACAATGAGCAGTTCTTC; CDR3aa: CASSLGRFSSYNEQFF
j_gene: TRBJ2-5; abundance: NA; v_gene: TRBV27; d_gene: NA; CDR3nt: TGTGCCAGCAGCCCCGGACCTTACCTAGTCGAGACCCGGTACTTC; CDR3aa: CASSPGPYLVETRYF
j_gene: TRBJ2-3; abundance: NA; v_gene: TRBV27; d_gene: NA; CDR3nt: TGTGCCAGCAGTTTAAGAAGGGAAGTAGATACGCAGTATTTT; CDR3aa: CASSLRREVDTQYF
j_gene: TRBJ2-7; abundance: NA; v_gene: TRBV5-4; d_gene: NA; CDR3nt: TGTGCCAGCAGCTTGTACGAGGGACTCTACGAGCAGTACTTC; CDR3aa: CASSLYEGLYEQYF
j_gene: TRBJ2-1; abundance: NA; v_gene: TRBV2; d_gene: TRBD2; CDR3nt: TGTGCCAGCAGGTTGACTAGCGGGGCCAACAATGAGCAGTTCTTC; CDR3aa: CASRLTSGANNEQFF
j_gene: TRBJ1-6; abundance: NA; v_gene: TRBV11-2; d_gene: NA; CDR3nt: TGTGCCAGCAGCCCGGACAGAATAGAGGGGTCACCCCTCCACTTT; CDR3aa: CASSPDRIEGSPLHF
j_gene: TRBJ1-1; abundance: NA; v_gene: TRBV7-9; d_gene: NA; CDR3nt: TGTGCCAGCAGCCCTTCCAGGGGCGAAGGGAGCACTGAAGCTTTCTTT; CDR3aa: CASSPSRGEGSTEAFF
j_gene: TRBJ2-1; abundance: NA; v_gene: TRBV12-3/TRBV12-4; d_gene: NA; CDR3nt: TGTGCCAGCAGTTGGGACGCGGGACGTGAGCAGTTCTTC; CDR3aa: CASSWDAGREQFF
j_gene: TRBJ1-1; abundance: NA; v_gene: TRBV27; d_gene: TRBD1; CDR3nt: TGTGCCAGCAGTGAAGGACAGGGAGATATTCTTGGCACTGAAGCTTTCTTT; CDR3aa: CASSEGQGDILGTEAFF
j_gene: TRBJ1-5; abundance: once; v_gene: TRBV3-1; d_gene: TRBD1; CDR3nt: TGTGCCAGCAGCCAAGTTGGGGGACAGGGAAATCAGCCCCAGCATTTT; CDR3aa: CASSQVGGQGNQPQHF
j_gene: TRBJ1-1; abundance: NA; v_gene: TRBV6-5; d_gene: NA; CDR3nt: TGTGCCAGCAGTTACTCAGGCTTCGCCGACTCTGACACTGAAGCTTTCTTT; CDR3aa: CASSYSGFADSDTEAFF
j_gene: TRBJ2-3; abundance: NA; v_gene: TRBV30; d_gene: TRBD2; CDR3nt: TGTGCCTGGAGTTGGAGCGGGGGCGCAGATACGCAGTATTTT; CDR3aa: CAWSWSGGADTQYF
j_gene: TRBJ2-1; abundance: NA; v_gene: TRBV6-5; d_gene: NA; CDR3nt: TGTGCCAGCAAAATACAGGGATCCTACAATGAGCAGTTCTTC; CDR3aa: CASKIQGSYNEQFF
j_gene: TRBJ1-2; abundance: NA; v_gene: TRBV10-3; d_gene: TRBD1; CDR3nt: TGTGCCATCAGTGACCCCGACAGGGAAGCGGCGAATGGCTACACCTTC; CDR3aa: CAISDPDREAANGYTF
j_gene: TRBJ2-1; abundance: NA; v_gene: TRBV3-1; d_gene: NA; CDR3nt: TGTGCCAGCAGCCCCACCATAGGGGGGTACAATGAGCAGTTCTTC; CDR3aa: CASSPTIGGYNEQFF
j_gene: TRBJ2-7; abundance: NA; v_gene: TRBV12-3/TRBV12-4; d_gene: NA; CDR3nt: TGTGCCAGCAGCCAATCCGCCAGGCCGGGACACGAGCAGTACTTC; CDR3aa: CASSQSARPGHEQYF
j_gene: TRBJ2-1; abundance: NA; v_gene: TRBV7-9; d_gene: NA; CDR3nt: TGTGCCAGCAGCCGGGACTCCAGCAATGAGCAGTTCTTC; CDR3aa: CASSRDSSNEQFF
j_gene: TRBJ1-1; abundance: NA; v_gene: TRBV20-1; d_gene: TRBD1; CDR3nt: TGCAGTGCTGAACCGGGACAGGGGGTTCAGAACACTGAAGCTTTCTTT; CDR3aa: CSAEPGQGVQNTEAFF
j_gene: TRBJ2-3; abundance: NA; v_gene: TRBV3-1; d_gene: TRBD2; CDR3nt: TGTGCCAGCAGCCAATCACCGGGACTAGAGAGCACAGATACGCAGTATTTT; CDR3aa: CASSQSPGLESTDTQYF
j_gene: TRBJ2-3; abundance: NA; v_gene: TRBV9; d_gene: TRBD2; CDR3nt: TGTGCCAGCAGCGGACGACCTCAGCGGGGGGCCACAGATACGCAGTATTTT; CDR3aa: CASSGRPQRGATDTQYF
j_gene: TRBJ2-5; abundance: NA; v_gene: TRBV4-2; d_gene: NA; CDR3nt: TGTGCCAGCAGCCAATACCTATCCGGGGCCAAAGAGACCCAGTACTTC; CDR3aa: CASSQYLSGAKETQYF
j_gene: TRBJ2-3; abundance: NA; v_gene: TRBV27; d_gene: NA; CDR3nt: TGTGCCAGCAGCTCGGCGGATCGCACAGATACGCAGTATTTT; CDR3aa: CASSSADRTDTQYF
j_gene: TRBJ2-3; abundance: NA; v_gene: TRBV18; d_gene: TRBD1; CDR3nt: TGTGCCAGCTCACCACCCTCCCGTCTGGCAGGGGGCACCGCAGATACGCAGTATTTT; CDR3aa: CASSPPSRLAGGTADTQYF
j_gene: TRBJ2-2; abundance: NA; v_gene: TRBV2; d_gene: NA; CDR3nt: TGTGCCAGCAGTGAAGGGACCATTAACACCGGGGAGCTGTTTTTT; CDR3aa: CASSEGTINTGELFF
j_gene: TRBJ2-3; abundance: NA; v_gene: TRBV13; d_gene: NA; CDR3nt: TGTGCCAGCAGAAACCACCAGCCAGATACGCAGTATTTT; CDR3aa: CASRNHQPDTQYF
j_gene: TRBJ1-5; abundance: NA; v_gene: TRBV30; d_gene: TRBD1; CDR3nt: TGTGCCTGGACAGGGGGAATCAATCAGCCCCAGCATTTT; CDR3aa: CAWTGGINQPQHF
j_gene: TRBJ2-3; abundance: once; v_gene: TRBV6-2/TRBV6-3; d_gene: NA; CDR3nt: TGTGCCAGCCATGCAACTAGCTGGGATACGCAGTATTTT; CDR3aa: CASHATSWDTQYF
j_gene: TRBJ1-1; abundance: NA; v_gene: TRBV5-1; d_gene: NA; CDR3nt: TGCGCCAGCAGCTCCTTTTCGGGGCTTTGGACTGAAGCTTTCTTT; CDR3aa: CASSSFSGLWTEAFF
j_gene: TRBJ1-2; abundance: NA; v_gene: TRBV7-9; d_gene: NA; CDR3nt: TGTGCCAGCAGTAGCGGGACATTCTATGGCTACACCTTC; CDR3aa: CASSSGTFYGYTF
j_gene: TRBJ2-5; abundance: NA; v_gene: TRBV23-1; d_gene: NA; CDR3nt: TGCGCCAGCAGCCCTTACGGGACCAGCCAAGAGACCCAGTACTTC; CDR3aa: CASSPYGTSQETQYF
j_gene: TRBJ2-1; abundance: NA; v_gene: TRBV11-2; d_gene: NA; CDR3nt: TGTGCCAGCAGCTTAAACCCCGGGACGGATTACAATGAGCAGTTCTTC; CDR3aa: CASSLNPGTDYNEQFF